This TCR beta chain is from a study of spatial heterogeneity in lung cancer. Findings of the study overall: TCRs found ubiquitously expanded in tumor appeared in blood more at resection than at follow-up.

This clonotype was recorded at least ten times. The target antigen is unknown. One entry per CDR3 protein results from TCRdb running MiXCR on the 5' RACE reads. This sample has under 40,000 distinct CDR3 sequences; around 5.2% occur once, and the top ten carry 20% to 30%. The germline V gene encodes CDR1 SQVTM and CDR2 ANQGSEA. V was clipped by 6 bases and J by 0 bases; unmatched bases: 7. This CDR3 comprises 15 residues. Documented time point: sample taken at primary tumor resection. Extraction of whole RNA from tumor, nontumor lung or frozen PBMC preceded unsorted sequencing. There were 65 or so donors, all of them untreated patients with early-stage non-small cell lung cancer.

This sequence joins TRBV29-1 and TRBJ1-5; 8 nucleotides match TRBD1. Here the sequenced sample was PBMCs, taken at surgery. The receptor was isolated from a female donor with early-stage non-small cell lung cancer. The chain's CDR3 is CSVADRANSNQPQHF. The CDR3 coding sequence is TGCAGCGTAGCGGACAGGGCAAATAGCAATCAGCCCCAGCATTTT.